This is a list of T cell receptor beta chains from one sample in a study of vaccination effects on CD4 cells after COVID-19. These receptors have no known antigen. Clones were sequenced by immunoSEQ multiplex PCR, and TCRdb holds only the in-frame ones, with some missing. The repertoire includes about 30,000 clones, 65% to 90% of them detected once, and 5.8% sits in the top ten. This specimen consisted of CD4+ T cells from PBMCs cultured with SARS-CoV-2 spike peptides, obtained after COVID-19 vaccination. The origin of the receptors is a human donor who received a COVID-19 vaccine. Some clones in this sample may be carry-over from other donors' samples. CDR3s include the opening cysteine and the closing phenylalanine or tryptophan. A D gene is named only where the DNA matches it firmly. Clone size is given for some rows only: seen once, a few or many times, or a class if the clone is expanded.

cdr3_aa: CASREGLGLYQETQYF; cdr3_nt: TGTGCCAGCAGAGAGGGCTTGGGACTGTACCAAGAGACCCAGTACTTC; clone_size: .; v_call: TRBV2; j_call: TRBJ2-5; d_call: .
cdr3_aa: CASSRLFQGTEAFF; cdr3_nt: TGTGCCAGCAGTCGACTCTTCCAGGGGACTGAAGCTTTCTTT; clone_size: .; v_call: TRBV28; j_call: TRBJ1-1; d_call: .
cdr3_aa: CASRIDRGDSPLHF; cdr3_nt: TGTGCCAGCAGAATAGACAGGGGGGATTCACCCCTCCACTTT; clone_size: once; v_call: TRBV6-5; j_call: TRBJ1-6; d_call: TRBD1
cdr3_aa: CASSQEAGTYNEQFF; cdr3_nt: TGTGCCAGCAGCCAAGAGGCGGGCACCTACAATGAGCAGTTCTTC; clone_size: .; v_call: TRBV3-1/TRBV3-2; j_call: TRBJ2-1; d_call: .
cdr3_aa: CASTNSGQIQYF; cdr3_nt: TGTGCCAGCACCAACTCGGGACAGATCCAGTACTTC; clone_size: .; v_call: TRBV12-3/TRBV12-4; j_call: TRBJ2-5; d_call: TRBD1
cdr3_aa: CASSLISISEQFF; cdr3_nt: TGCGCCAGCAGCTTAATAAGTATTTCGGAGCAGTTCTTC; clone_size: .; v_call: TRBV5-1; j_call: TRBJ2-1; d_call: .
cdr3_aa: CASSVDRGGETQYF; cdr3_nt: TGTGCCAGCAGCGTAGATCGGGGAGGTGAGACCCAGTACTTC; clone_size: .; v_call: TRBV9; j_call: TRBJ2-5; d_call: .
cdr3_aa: CASSVGGARNQPQHF; cdr3_nt: TGCGCCAGCAGTGTAGGCGGGGCTCGAAATCAGCCCCAGCATTTT; clone_size: .; v_call: TRBV10-2; j_call: TRBJ1-5; d_call: .
cdr3_aa: CASSLGRWGLNTEAFF; cdr3_nt: TGTGCCAGCAGTTTAGGCCGATGGGGATTGAACACTGAAGCTTTCTTT; clone_size: .; v_call: TRBV28; j_call: TRBJ1-1; d_call: .
cdr3_aa: CATSEGGQSYGYTF; cdr3_nt: TGTGCCACCAGTGAAGGCGGACAGTCCTATGGCTACACCTTC; clone_size: .; v_call: TRBV24-1; j_call: TRBJ1-2; d_call: .
cdr3_aa: CASSLSEARLNTEAFF; cdr3_nt: TGTGCCAGCAGTTTATCGGAGGCACGCTTGAACACTGAAGCTTTCTTT; clone_size: .; v_call: TRBV28; j_call: TRBJ1-1; d_call: .
cdr3_aa: CASSLETGGSEAFF; cdr3_nt: TGTGCCAGCAGCTTAGAGACGGGGGGATCTGAAGCTTTCTTT; clone_size: .; v_call: TRBV7-6; j_call: TRBJ1-1; d_call: .
cdr3_aa: CASSLKNTGELFF; cdr3_nt: TGTGCCAGCAGCTTAAAAAACACCGGGGAGCTGTTTTTT; clone_size: .; v_call: TRBV7-8; j_call: TRBJ2-2; d_call: .
cdr3_aa: CAWKKGGAGSSGNTIYF; cdr3_nt: TGTGCCTGGAAAAAAGGGGGAGCGGGAAGCTCTGGAAACACCATATATTTT; clone_size: medium-sized; v_call: TRBV30; j_call: TRBJ1-3; d_call: .
cdr3_aa: CASSEARGGYTDTQYF; cdr3_nt: TGTGCCAGCAGTGAAGCGCGGGGGGGATACACAGATACGCAGTATTTT; clone_size: medium-sized; v_call: TRBV2; j_call: TRBJ2-3; d_call: TRBD2
cdr3_aa: CASSFIAGVTDTQYF; cdr3_nt: TGTGCCAGCAGCTTCATAGCGGGGGTCACAGATACGCAGTATTTT; clone_size: .; v_call: TRBV7-9; j_call: TRBJ2-3; d_call: TRBD2
cdr3_aa: CASSQVYYPNSNQPQHF; cdr3_nt: TGTGCCAGCAGCCAAGTTTATTACCCCAATAGCAATCAGCCCCAGCATTTT; clone_size: .; v_call: TRBV3-1/TRBV3-2; j_call: TRBJ1-5; d_call: .